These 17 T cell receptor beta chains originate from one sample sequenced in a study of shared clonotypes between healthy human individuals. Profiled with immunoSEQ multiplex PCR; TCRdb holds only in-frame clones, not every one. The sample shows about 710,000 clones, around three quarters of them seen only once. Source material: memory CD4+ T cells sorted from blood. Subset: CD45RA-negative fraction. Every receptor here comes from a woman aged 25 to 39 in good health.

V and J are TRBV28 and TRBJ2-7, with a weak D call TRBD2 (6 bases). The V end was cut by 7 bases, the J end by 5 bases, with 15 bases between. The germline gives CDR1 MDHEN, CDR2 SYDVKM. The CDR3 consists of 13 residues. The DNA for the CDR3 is TGTGCCAGCATTCGGGCCGGAGGGGACGAGCAGTACTTC. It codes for CASIRAGGDEQYF.

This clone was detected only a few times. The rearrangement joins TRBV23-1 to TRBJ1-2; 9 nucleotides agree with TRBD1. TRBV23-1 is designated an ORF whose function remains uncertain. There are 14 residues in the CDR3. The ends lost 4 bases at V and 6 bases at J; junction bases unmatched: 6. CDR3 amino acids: CASSPRQGEDGYTF. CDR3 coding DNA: TGCGCCAGCAGTCCCCGACAGGGGGAGGATGGCTACACCTTC.

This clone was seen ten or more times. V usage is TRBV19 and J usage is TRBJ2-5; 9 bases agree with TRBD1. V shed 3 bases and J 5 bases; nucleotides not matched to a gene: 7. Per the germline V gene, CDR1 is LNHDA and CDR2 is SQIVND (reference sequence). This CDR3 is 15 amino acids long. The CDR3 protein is CASSMQQGALETQYF. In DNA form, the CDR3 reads TGTGCCAGTAGTATGCAACAGGGGGCGCTGGAGACCCAGTACTTC.

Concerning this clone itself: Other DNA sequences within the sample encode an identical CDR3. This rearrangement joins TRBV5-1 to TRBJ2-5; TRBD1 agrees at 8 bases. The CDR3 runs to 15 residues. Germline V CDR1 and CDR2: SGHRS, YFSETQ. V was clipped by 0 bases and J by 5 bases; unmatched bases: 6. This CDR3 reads CASSLDPGGRETQYF. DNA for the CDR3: TGCGCCAGCAGCTTGGACCCAGGGGGCCGGGAGACCCAGTACTTC. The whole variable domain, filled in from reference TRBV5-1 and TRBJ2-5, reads KAGVTQTPRYLIKTRGQQVTLSCSPISGHRSVSWYQQTPGQGLQFLFEYFSETQRNKGNFPGRFSGRQFSNSRSEMNVSTLELGDSALYLCASSLDPGGRETQYFGPGTRLLVL.

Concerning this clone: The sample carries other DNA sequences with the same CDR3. The CDR3 sequence: CASSPGQAPNIQYF. The CDR3 DNA follows: TGTGCCAGCAGCCCGGGACAGGCGCCAAACATTCAGTACTTC. The V gene is TRBV7-2, the J gene TRBJ2-4; 8 bases are shared with TRBD1. This CDR3 is 14 amino acids long. J lost 6 bases, V lost 5 bases, and 6 bases had no gene match. CDR1 and CDR2 from the germline V gene are SGHTA and FQGNSA.

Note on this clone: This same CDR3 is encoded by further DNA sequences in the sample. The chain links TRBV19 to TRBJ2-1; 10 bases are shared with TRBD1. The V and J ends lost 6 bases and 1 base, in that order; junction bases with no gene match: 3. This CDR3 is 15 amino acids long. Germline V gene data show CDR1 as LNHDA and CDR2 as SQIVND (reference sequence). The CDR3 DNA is TGTGCCAGTAGCCCGGACAGGGGGTCCTACAATGAGCAGTTCTTC. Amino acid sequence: CASSPDRGSYNEQFF. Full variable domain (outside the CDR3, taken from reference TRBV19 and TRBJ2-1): DGGITQSPKYLFRKEGQNVTLSCEQNLNHDAMYWYRQDPGQGLRLIYYSQIVNDFQKGDIAEGYSVSREKKESFPLTVTSAQKNPTAFYLCASSPDRGSYNEQFFGPGTRLTVL.

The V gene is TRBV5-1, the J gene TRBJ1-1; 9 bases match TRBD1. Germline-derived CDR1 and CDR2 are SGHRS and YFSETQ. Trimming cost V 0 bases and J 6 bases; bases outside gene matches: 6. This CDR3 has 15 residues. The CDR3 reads CASSLVTGGNAEAFF. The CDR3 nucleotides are TGCGCCAGCAGCTTGGTTACAGGGGGCAACGCTGAAGCTTTCTTT.

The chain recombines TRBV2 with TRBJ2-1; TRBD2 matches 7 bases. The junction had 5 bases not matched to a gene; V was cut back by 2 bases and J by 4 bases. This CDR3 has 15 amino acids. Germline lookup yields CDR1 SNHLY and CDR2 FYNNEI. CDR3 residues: CASSEHSGSYNEQFF. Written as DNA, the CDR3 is TGTGCCAGCAGTGAACATAGCGGGTCTTACAATGAGCAGTTCTTC.

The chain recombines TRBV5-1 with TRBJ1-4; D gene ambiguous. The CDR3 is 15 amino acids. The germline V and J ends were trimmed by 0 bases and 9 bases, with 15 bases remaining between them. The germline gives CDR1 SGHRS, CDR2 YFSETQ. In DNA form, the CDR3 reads TGCGCCAGCAGCTTGGCCTCGACGATGAATAAAAAACTGTTTTTT. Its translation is CASSLASTMNKKLFF.

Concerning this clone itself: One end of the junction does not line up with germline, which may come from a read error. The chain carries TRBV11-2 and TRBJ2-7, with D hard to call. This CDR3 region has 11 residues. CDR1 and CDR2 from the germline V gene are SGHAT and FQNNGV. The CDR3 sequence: CASSLVNTLDF. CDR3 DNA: TGTGCCAGCAGCTTAGTGAATACCCTGGACTTC.

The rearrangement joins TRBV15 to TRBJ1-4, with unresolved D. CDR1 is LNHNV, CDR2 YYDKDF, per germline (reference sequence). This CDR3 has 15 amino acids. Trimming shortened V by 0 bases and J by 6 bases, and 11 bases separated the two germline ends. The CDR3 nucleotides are TGTGCCACCAGCAGAGATAAGGGTAGGGATGAAAAACTGTTTTTT. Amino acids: CATSRDKGRDEKLFF.

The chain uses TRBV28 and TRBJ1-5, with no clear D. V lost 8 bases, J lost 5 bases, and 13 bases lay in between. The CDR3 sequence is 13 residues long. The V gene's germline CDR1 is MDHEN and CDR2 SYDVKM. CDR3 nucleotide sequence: TGTGCCAGCTTATCCATTGGGTATCAGCCCCAGCATTTT. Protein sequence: CASLSIGYQPQHF.

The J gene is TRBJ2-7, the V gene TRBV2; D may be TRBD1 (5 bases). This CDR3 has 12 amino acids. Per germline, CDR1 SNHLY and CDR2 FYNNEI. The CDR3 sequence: CATGVFSYEQYF. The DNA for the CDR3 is TGTGCAACAGGAGTTTTCTCCTACGAGCAGTACTTC.

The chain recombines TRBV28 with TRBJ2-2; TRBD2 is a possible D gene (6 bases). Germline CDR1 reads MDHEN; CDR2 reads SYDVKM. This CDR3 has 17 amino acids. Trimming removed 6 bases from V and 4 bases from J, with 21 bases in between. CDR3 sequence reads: CASSGVPGRRGTGELFF. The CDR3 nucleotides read TGTGCCAGCAGCGGAGTACCGGGACGGCGGGGCACCGGGGAGCTGTTTTTT.

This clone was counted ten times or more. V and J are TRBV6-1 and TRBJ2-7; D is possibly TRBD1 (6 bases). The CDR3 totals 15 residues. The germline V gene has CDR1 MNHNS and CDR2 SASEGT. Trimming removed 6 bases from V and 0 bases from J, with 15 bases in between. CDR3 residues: CASSPRGSLSYEQYF. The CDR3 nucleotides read TGTGCCAGCAGCCCCAGGGGATCCCTCTCCTACGAGCAGTACTTC.

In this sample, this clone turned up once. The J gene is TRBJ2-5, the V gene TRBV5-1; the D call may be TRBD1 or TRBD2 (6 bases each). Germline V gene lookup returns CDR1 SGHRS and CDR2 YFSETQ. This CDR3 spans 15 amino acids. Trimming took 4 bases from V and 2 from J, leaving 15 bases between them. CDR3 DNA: TGCGCCAGCAGCCAACAAAGGGGGGATCAAGAGACCCAGTACTTC. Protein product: CASSQQRGDQETQYF. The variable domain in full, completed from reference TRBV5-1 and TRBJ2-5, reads KAGVTQTPRYLIKTRGQQVTLSCSPISGHRSVSWYQQTPGQGLQFLFEYFSETQRNKGNFPGRFSGRQFSNSRSEMNVSTLELGDSALYLCASSQQRGDQETQYFGPGTRLLVL.

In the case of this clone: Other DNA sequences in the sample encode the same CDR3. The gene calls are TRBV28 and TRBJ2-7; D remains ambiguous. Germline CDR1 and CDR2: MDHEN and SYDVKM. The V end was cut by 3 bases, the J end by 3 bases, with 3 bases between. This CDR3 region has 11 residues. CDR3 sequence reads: CASSLNYEQYF. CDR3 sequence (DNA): TGTGCCAGCAGTTTGAACTACGAGCAGTACTTC.